A single sample is the source of the 26 T cell receptor beta chains below, sequenced in a study of cytomegalovirus exposure and HLA in healthy donors. Clones were sequenced by immunoSEQ multiplex PCR, and TCRdb holds only the in-frame ones, with some missing. Here the sample spans about 95,000 clones, roughly 85% being singletons. Sequencing was performed on PBMCs. The receptor set was obtained from a man between 18 and 29 years old in good health and CMV-seropositive.

V and J are TRBV18 and TRBJ2-1; 9 bases fit TRBD1. V was pared by 4 bases and J by 0 bases, with 4 bases of the junction left unmatched. Germline CDR1 KGHSH, CDR2 LQKENI. The CDR3 contains 16 residues. The CDR3, as DNA: TGTGCCAGCTCACGAGGACAGGGGAGCTCCTACAATGAGCAGTTCTTC. Its translation: CASSRGQGSSYNEQFF.

The V gene is TRBV5-1, the J gene TRBJ1-1; D not resolved. The V gene's germline CDR1 is SGHRS and CDR2 YFSETQ. The ends were cut back, 7 bases at V and 0 bases at J, with 16 bases in the middle. CDR3 length: 15 residues. The DNA for the CDR3 is TGCGCCAGCGCTATTCCAGGTAGGATGAACACTGAAGCTTTCTTT. Protein product: CASAIPGRMNTEAFF.

V usage is TRBV28 and J usage is TRBJ2-7; D might be TRBD1 (5 bases). V lost 3 bases and J lost 4, with 7 bases in between. CDR3 length: 12 amino acids. Germline values: CDR1 MDHEN, CDR2 SYDVKM. The CDR3: CASSLSGYEQYV. DNA of the CDR3: TGTGCCAGCAGTTTGTCAGGGTACGAGCAGTACGTC.

The chain combines TRBV28 with TRBJ2-7; no definite D call. The CDR3 has 12 amino acids. V lost 3 bases to trimming and J lost 6 bases, with 9 bases between them. Germline V gives CDR1 MDHEN, CDR2 SYDVKM. The CDR3 sequence is CASSLNGFEQYV. CDR3 in DNA: TGTGCCAGCAGTTTGAACGGGTTCGAGCAGTACGTC.

This clone was observed a few times. The chain has TRBV18 and TRBJ1-2; 11 bases map to TRBD1. With V trimmed by 5 bases and J by 14 bases, 7 bases remained unmatched. Germline CDR1 reads KGHSH; CDR2 reads LQKENI. The CDR3 loop spans 12 amino acids. Written as DNA, the CDR3 is TGTGCCAGCTCATCTGGACAGGGGGCTCAGACCTTC. Translating it yields CASSSGQGAQTF.

The V gene is TRBV9, the J gene TRBJ1-3; D is unresolved. CDR1 is SGDLS, CDR2 YYNGEE, per germline. The CDR3 has 18 residues. V gave up 2 bases and J gave up 0 bases, with 18 bases separating them. The CDR3 DNA reads as TGTGCCAGCAGCGTGAGCGTTGGAAGTGACCGCTCTGGAAACACCATATATTTT. Encoded protein: CASSVSVGSDRSGNTIYF.

This clone was seen only once. The chain recombines TRBV29-1 with TRBJ2-1, with 9 bases lining up with TRBD1. The CDR3 contains 14 residues. Germline V lookup: CDR1 SQVTM, CDR2 ANQGSEA. J gave up 0 bases and V 3 bases, and 0 bases lay outside the gene matches. Here the CDR3 reads CSVEDRGSYNEQFF. CDR3 nucleotide sequence: TGCAGCGTTGAGGACAGGGGCTCCTACAATGAGCAGTTCTTC.

The chain uses TRBV6-6 and TRBJ1-5, with 9 bases lining up with TRBD1. The germline V gene has CDR1 MNHNY and CDR2 SVGAGI (reference sequence). With V trimmed by 4 bases and J by 7 bases, 8 bases remained unmatched. CDR3 size: 15 residues. CDR3 DNA sequence: TGTGCCAGCAGTTCCGACAGGGGGATAGGGCAGCCCCAGCATTTT. Translated: CASSSDRGIGQPQHF.

The chain combines TRBV18 with TRBJ1-4; 8 bases are shared with TRBD1. From germline, CDR1 is KGHSH and CDR2 LQKENI. Germline trimming cut 2 bases from V and 0 bases from J; bases unmatched to any gene: 5. This CDR3 region has 17 residues. The CDR3 reads CASSPAGQAATNEKLFF. CDR3 sequence (DNA): TGTGCCAGCTCACCAGCGGGACAGGCCGCAACTAATGAAAAACTGTTTTTT.

The V and J genes are TRBV6-5 and TRBJ2-7, with 7 nucleotides matching TRBD1. The V and J ends lost 6 bases and 6 bases, in that order; junction bases with no gene match: 8. The CDR3 is 13 amino acids. The V gene's germline CDR1 is MNHEY and CDR2 SVGAGI. CDR3 DNA sequence: TGTGCCAGCAGCTCGACAGGGTTCGGCGAGCAGTACTTC. It codes for CASSSTGFGEQYF.

The chain is built from TRBV6-6 and TRBJ2-1; TRBD2 aligns across 7 bases. The V segment lost 2 bases and the J segment 7 bases; nucleotides outside the gene matches: 8. The V gene's germline CDR1 is MNHNY and CDR2 SVGAGI (reference sequence). The CDR3 has 15 amino acids. In DNA form, the CDR3 reads TGTGCCAGCAGTTACGGGACTATCGGCCCTAATGAGCAGTTCTTC. Its translation is CASSYGTIGPNEQFF.

This clone was counted between two and nine times. The J gene is TRBJ2-7, the V gene TRBV9; weak D call: TRBD2 (5 bases). In germline, CDR1 is SGDLS, CDR2 YYNGEE. The CDR3 runs to 14 residues. Trimming cost V 0 bases and J 3 bases, with 10 bases left between them. The CDR3 reads CASSVGTHGYEQYF. The CDR3 nucleotides read TGTGCCAGCAGCGTAGGGACTCACGGCTACGAGCAGTACTTC.

V usage is TRBV11-2 and J usage is TRBJ2-1; D gene ambiguous. This CDR3 is 13 amino acids long. Trimming left V 4 bases short and J 8 bases short, with 12 bases between. Germline CDR1 is SGHAT and CDR2 is FQNNGV. The CDR3 coding sequence is TGTGCCAGCAGCTCCCGAAATAGCTATGAGCAGTTCTTC. It yields the protein CASSSRNSYEQFF.

This clone was detected only once. The chain carries TRBV19 and TRBJ1-4, with 8 bases aligning to TRBD1. The CDR3 loop spans 15 amino acids. The germline V gene encodes CDR1 LNHDA and CDR2 SQIVND (reference sequence). The V and J ends lost 6 bases and 6 bases, in that order; junction bases with no gene match: 9. The chain's CDR3 is CASRAQGQEDEKLFF. CDR3 DNA sequence: TGTGCCAGTAGAGCACAGGGACAGGAAGATGAAAAACTGTTTTTT.

V gene TRBV7-2 combines with J gene TRBJ2-5, with 12 positions matching TRBD2. Germline CDR1 SGHTA, CDR2 FQGNSA. There are 15 residues in the CDR3. Trimming removed 5 bases from V and 4 bases from J; junction bases left unmatched: 5. CDR3 protein: CASSARLAGAETQYF. In DNA form, the CDR3 reads TGTGCCAGCAGCGCCCGACTAGCGGGAGCAGAGACCCAGTACTTC.

The rearrangement joins TRBV18 to TRBJ2-5; TRBD1 is a possible D gene (5 bases). Germline-derived CDR1 and CDR2 are KGHSH and LQKENI. This CDR3 is 13 amino acids long. V lost 5 bases to trimming and J lost 5 bases, with 12 bases between them. CDR3 in DNA: TGTGCCAGCTCATCGACCAGGGCGGAGACCCAGTACTTC. It specifies CASSSTRAETQYF.

This chain links TRBV28 with TRBJ2-5; 8 bases agree with TRBD1. Trimming cost V 5 bases and J 2 bases; bases outside gene matches: 7. The CDR3 is 15 amino acids. The germline gives CDR1 MDHEN, CDR2 SYDVKM. CDR3 amino acids: CASSAPYRGQETQYF. The CDR3 region has the DNA TGTGCCAGCAGTGCACCGTACAGGGGGCAAGAGACCCAGTACTTC.

The chain is built from TRBV5-4 and TRBJ2-7; D gene ambiguous. The length of the CDR3 is 13 residues. The V gene's germline CDR1 is SGHNT and CDR2 YYREEE (reference sequence). Trimming removed 0 bases at V and 6 bases at J, with 10 bases between. CDR3 DNA sequence: TGTGCCAGCAGCTTGGTCGGGTCCGGCGAGCAGTACTTC. Amino acid sequence: CASSLVGSGEQYF.

The chain joins TRBV28 to TRBJ1-4; D gene unclear. Germline V gene data show CDR1 as MDHEN and CDR2 as SYDVKM. This CDR3 is built from 15 residues. The germline V and J ends were trimmed by 7 bases and 2 bases, with 14 bases remaining between them. CDR3 residues: CASTLPGPTNEKLFF. CDR3 in DNA: TGTGCCAGCACCCTTCCTGGGCCTACTAATGAAAAACTGTTTTTT. Complete variable domain (other parts from reference TRBV28 and TRBJ1-4): DVKVTQSSRYLVKRTGEKVFLECVQDMDHENMFWYRQDPGLGLRLIYFSYDVKMKEKGDIPEGYSVSREKKERFSLILESASTNQTSMYLCASTLPGPTNEKLFFGSGTQLSVL.

J is TRBJ2-2 and V is TRBV5-1; TRBD2 matches at 7 bases. Germline V CDR1 and CDR2: SGHRS, YFSETQ. The CDR3 runs to 16 residues. V shed 4 bases and J 2 bases; nucleotides not matched to a gene: 8. CDR3 loop: CASSLPPSGNTGELFF. In nucleotides, the CDR3 is TGCGCCAGCAGCCTACCCCCTAGCGGCAACACCGGGGAGCTGTTTTTT. Together with reference TRBV5-1 and TRBJ2-2, the CDR3 gives the full variable domain: KAGVTQTPRYLIKTRGQQVTLSCSPISGHRSVSWYQQTPGQGLQFLFEYFSETQRNKGNFPGRFSGRQFSNSRSEMNVSTLELGDSALYLCASSLPPSGNTGELFFGEGSRLTVL.

This clone is labeled as medium-sized. This chain connects TRBV30 to TRBJ2-7, with a weak D call TRBD1 (5 bases). This CDR3 has 14 amino acids. Germline lookup yields CDR1 GTSNPN and CDR2 SVGIG (reference sequence). V dropped 8 bases and J dropped 0 bases, with 17 bases sitting between them. The CDR3 spells CAGKGLRTSYEQYF. In DNA, the CDR3 is TGTGCCGGGAAGGGGCTTCGGACCTCCTACGAGCAGTACTTC.

The chain carries TRBV19 and TRBJ1-5; 7 nucleotides align to TRBD1. Trimming cost V 3 bases and J 6 bases; bases outside gene matches: 5. Germline CDR1 LNHDA, CDR2 SQIVND (reference sequence). There are 14 residues in the CDR3. Here the CDR3 DNA reads TGTGCCAGTAGTATCGAGGGGGCGGGTCAGCCCCAGCATTTT. This codes for CASSIEGAGQPQHF.

The V and J genes are TRBV6-5 and TRBJ1-4; maybe TRBD1 (6 bases). The CDR3 spans 14 residues. V gave up 8 bases and J gave up 4 bases, with 14 bases separating them. Germline CDR1 is MNHEY and CDR2 is SVGAGI. The CDR3 protein is CASAQRGRNEKLFF. CDR3 sequence (DNA): TGTGCCAGCGCCCAGCGGGGGCGTAATGAAAAACTGTTTTTT.

The CDR3 DNA is TGTGCCAGCAGTCCGGGACAGGGCGGGGGCAATGAGCAGTTCTTC. It translates to CASSPGQGGGNEQFF. The chain has TRBV28 and TRBJ2-1; 9 bases are a match to TRBD1. The CDR3 runs to 15 residues. Germline V lookup: CDR1 MDHEN, CDR2 SYDVKM. Trimming at V came to 5 bases and at J to 6 bases, leaving 8 bases not matched to a gene.

The J gene is TRBJ2-5, the V gene TRBV2; 9 bases match TRBD1. J lost 4 bases, V lost 5 bases, and 2 bases had no gene match. Looked up from germline, CDR1 is SNHLY and CDR2 is FYNNEI. The CDR3 spans 13 residues. In nucleotides, the CDR3 is TGTGCCAGCAGTCAGACAGGGGGAGAGACCCAGTACTTC. Translation gives CASSQTGGETQYF.

The chain recombines TRBV11-2 with TRBJ2-1, with TRBD2 as a possible D gene (6 bases). V dropped 1 base and J dropped 5 bases, with 6 bases sitting between them. The germline V gene has CDR1 SGHAT and CDR2 FQNNGV. The CDR3 extends over 13 amino acids. The CDR3 sequence: CASSLGLDNEQFF. The CDR3 bases are TGTGCCAGCAGCTTAGGACTAGACAATGAGCAGTTCTTC.